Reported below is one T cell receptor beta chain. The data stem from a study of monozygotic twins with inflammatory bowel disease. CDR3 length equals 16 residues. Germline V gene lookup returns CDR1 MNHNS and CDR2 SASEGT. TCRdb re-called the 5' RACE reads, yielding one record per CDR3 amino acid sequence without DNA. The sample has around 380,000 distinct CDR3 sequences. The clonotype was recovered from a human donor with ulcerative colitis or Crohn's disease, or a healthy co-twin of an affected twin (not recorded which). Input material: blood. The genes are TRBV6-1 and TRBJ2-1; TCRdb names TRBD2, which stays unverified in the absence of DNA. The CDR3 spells CASSLSSGLGGDEQFF.